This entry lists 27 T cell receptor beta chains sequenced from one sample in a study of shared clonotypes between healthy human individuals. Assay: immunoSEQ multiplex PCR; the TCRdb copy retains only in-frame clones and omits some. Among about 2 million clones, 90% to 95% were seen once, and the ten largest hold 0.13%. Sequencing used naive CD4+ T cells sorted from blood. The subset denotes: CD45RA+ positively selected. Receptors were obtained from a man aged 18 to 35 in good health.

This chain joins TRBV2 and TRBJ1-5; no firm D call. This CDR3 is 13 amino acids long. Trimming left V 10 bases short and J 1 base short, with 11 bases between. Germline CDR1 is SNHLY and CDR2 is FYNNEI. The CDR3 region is CATRRMSNQPQHF. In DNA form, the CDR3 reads TGTGCCACCAGACGAATGAGCAATCAGCCCCAGCATTTT. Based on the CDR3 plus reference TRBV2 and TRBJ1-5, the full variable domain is EPEVTQTPSHQVTQMGQEVILRCVPISNHLYFYWYRQILGQKVEFLVSFYNNEISEKSEIFDDQFSVERPDGSNFTLKIRSTKLEDSAMYFCATRRMSNQPQHFGDGTRLSIL.

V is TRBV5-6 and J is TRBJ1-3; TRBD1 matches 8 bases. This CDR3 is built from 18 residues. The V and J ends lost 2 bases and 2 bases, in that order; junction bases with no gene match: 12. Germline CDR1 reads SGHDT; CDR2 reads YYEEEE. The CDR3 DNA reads TGTGCCAGCAGCTTTAGACAGGGGATAAGGTCTACTGGAAACACCATATATTTT. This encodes CASSFRQGIRSTGNTIYF.

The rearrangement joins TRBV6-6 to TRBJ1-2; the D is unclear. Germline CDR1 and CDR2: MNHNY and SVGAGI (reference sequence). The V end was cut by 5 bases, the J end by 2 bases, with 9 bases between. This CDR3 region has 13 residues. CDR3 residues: CASSRGLNYGYTF. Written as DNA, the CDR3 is TGTGCCAGCAGTCGCGGGTTGAACTATGGCTACACCTTC.

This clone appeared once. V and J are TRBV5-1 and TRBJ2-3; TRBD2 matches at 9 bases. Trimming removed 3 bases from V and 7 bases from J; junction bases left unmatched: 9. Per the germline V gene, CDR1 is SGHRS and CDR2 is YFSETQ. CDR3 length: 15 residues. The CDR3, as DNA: TGCGCCAGCAGCTCCAGCGGGGGGCCAAGGAATACGCAGTATTTT. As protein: CASSSSGGPRNTQYF.

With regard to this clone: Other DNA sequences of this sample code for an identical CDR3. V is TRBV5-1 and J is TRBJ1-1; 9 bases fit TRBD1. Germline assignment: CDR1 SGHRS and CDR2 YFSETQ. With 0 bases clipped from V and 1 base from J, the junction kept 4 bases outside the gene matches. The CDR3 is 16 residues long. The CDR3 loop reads CASSLAPGQGNTEAFF. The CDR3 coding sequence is TGCGCCAGCAGCTTGGCACCGGGACAGGGGAACACTGAAGCTTTCTTT. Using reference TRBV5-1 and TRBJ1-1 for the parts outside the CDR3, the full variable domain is KAGVTQTPRYLIKTRGQQVTLSCSPISGHRSVSWYQQTPGQGLQFLFEYFSETQRNKGNFPGRFSGRQFSNSRSEMNVSTLELGDSALYLCASSLAPGQGNTEAFFGQGTRLTVV.

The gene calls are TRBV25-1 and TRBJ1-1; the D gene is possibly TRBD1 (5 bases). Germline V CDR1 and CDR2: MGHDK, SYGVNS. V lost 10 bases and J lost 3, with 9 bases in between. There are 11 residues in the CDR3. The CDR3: CATMGDTEAFF. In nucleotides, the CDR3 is TGTGCCACCATGGGGGACACTGAAGCTTTCTTT.

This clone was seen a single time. DNA for the CDR3: TGCGCCAGCAGTGAGTCCGGGACAGGGGGTCGTTGGCAGTACTTC. Its translation is CASSESGTGGRWQYF. The chain links TRBV10-1 to TRBJ2-7; the match to TRBD1 covers 11 bases. Germline-derived CDR1 and CDR2 are WNHNN and SYGVQD (reference sequence). V shed 0 bases, J shed 9 bases, and the junction held 7 bases outside the gene matches. This CDR3 has 15 amino acids.

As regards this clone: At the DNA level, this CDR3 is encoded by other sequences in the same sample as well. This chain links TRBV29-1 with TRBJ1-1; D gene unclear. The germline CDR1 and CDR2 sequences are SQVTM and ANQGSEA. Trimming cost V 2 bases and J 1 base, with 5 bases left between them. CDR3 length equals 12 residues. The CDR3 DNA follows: TGCAGCGTTGAAACCGGGAACACTGAAGCTTTCTTT. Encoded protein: CSVETGNTEAFF.

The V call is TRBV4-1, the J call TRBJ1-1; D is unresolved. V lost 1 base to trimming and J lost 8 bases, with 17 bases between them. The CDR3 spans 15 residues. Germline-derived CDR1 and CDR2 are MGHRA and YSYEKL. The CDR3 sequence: CASSQVGLSSEEAFF. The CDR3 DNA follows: TGCGCCAGCAGCCAAGTTGGCCTTTCGTCCGAGGAAGCTTTCTTT.

CDR3 sequence: CASSPPGLTGNTIYF. The CDR3 coding sequence is TGTGCCAGCTCACCACCCGGGCTCACTGGAAACACCATATATTTT. The chain couples TRBV18 to TRBJ1-3, with no clear D. V was clipped by 0 bases and J by 2 bases, with 8 bases between them. The CDR3 consists of 15 residues. Germline loops: CDR1 KGHSH, CDR2 LQKENI.

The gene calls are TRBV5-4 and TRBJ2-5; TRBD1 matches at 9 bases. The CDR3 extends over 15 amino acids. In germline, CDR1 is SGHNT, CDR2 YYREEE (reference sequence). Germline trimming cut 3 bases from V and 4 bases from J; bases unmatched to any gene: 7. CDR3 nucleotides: TGTGCCAGCAGCTGGGGGACAGGGAAGTCAGAGACCCAGTACTTC. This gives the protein CASSWGTGKSETQYF.

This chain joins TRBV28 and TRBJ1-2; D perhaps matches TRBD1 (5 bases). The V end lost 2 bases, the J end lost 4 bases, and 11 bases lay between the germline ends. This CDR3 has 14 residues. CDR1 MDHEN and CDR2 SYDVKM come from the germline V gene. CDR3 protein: CASSLDQGGYGYTF. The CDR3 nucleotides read TGTGCCAGCAGTTTAGATCAGGGTGGCTATGGCTACACCTTC.

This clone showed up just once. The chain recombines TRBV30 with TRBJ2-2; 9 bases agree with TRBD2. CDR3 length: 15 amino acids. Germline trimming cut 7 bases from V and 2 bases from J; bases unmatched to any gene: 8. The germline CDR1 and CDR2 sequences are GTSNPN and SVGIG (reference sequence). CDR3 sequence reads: CASTGLAINTGELFF. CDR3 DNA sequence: TGTGCCTCCACGGGACTAGCCATAAACACCGGGGAGCTGTTTTTT.

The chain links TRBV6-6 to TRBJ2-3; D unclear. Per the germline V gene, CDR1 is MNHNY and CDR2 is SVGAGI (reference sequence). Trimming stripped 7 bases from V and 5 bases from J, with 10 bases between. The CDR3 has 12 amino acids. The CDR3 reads CASKAKGDTQYF. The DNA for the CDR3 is TGTGCCAGCAAGGCGAAAGGAGATACGCAGTATTTT.

Here the CDR3 reads CASSPGLAGAQYF. The CDR3 nucleotides are TGCGCCAGCAGCCCAGGACTAGCGGGGGCCCAGTACTTC. The V and J genes are TRBV4-3 and TRBJ2-7, with 13 bases lining up with TRBD2. The length of the CDR3 is 13 residues. Germline-derived CDR1 and CDR2 are LGHNA and YSLEER. V was clipped by 4 bases and J by 10 bases; unmatched bases: 4.

CDR3 region: CASSLARARGETQYF. The CDR3 bases are TGTGCCAGCAGCTTAGCTAGGGCCAGGGGCGAGACCCAGTACTTC. The chain recombines TRBV7-9 with TRBJ2-5, with a tentative D call TRBD1 (6 bases). The CDR3 sequence is 15 residues long. With 0 bases removed from V and 5 bases from J, the gap between germline ends came to 13 bases. Germline V gene data show CDR1 as SEHNR and CDR2 as FQNEAQ (reference sequence).

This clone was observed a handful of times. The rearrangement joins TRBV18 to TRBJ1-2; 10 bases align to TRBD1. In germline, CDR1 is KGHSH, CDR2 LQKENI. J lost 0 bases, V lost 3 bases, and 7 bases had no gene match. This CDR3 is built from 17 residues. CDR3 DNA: TGTGCCAGCTCACCGGACAGGGGGTCGTTAGCTAACTATGGCTACACCTTC. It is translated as CASSPDRGSLANYGYTF.

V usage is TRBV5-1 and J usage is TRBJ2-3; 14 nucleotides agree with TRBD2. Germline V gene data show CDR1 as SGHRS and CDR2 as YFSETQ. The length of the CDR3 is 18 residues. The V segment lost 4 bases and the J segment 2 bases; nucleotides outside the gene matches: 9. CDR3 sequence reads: CASSGGLAGGSYTDTQYF. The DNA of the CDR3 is TGCGCCAGCAGCGGCGGACTAGCGGGGGGTTCCTACACAGATACGCAGTATTTT.

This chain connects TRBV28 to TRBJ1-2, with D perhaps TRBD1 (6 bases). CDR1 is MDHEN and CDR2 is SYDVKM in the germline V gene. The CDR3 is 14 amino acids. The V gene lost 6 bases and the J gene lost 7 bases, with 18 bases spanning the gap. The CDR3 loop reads CASSPGGAGGGYTF. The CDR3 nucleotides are TGTGCCAGCAGCCCCGGGGGGGCCGGGGGTGGCTACACCTTC.

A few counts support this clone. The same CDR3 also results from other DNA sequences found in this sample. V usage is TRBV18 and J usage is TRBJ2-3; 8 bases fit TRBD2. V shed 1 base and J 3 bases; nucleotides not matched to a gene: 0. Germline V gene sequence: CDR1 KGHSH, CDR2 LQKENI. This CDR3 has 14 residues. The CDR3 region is CASSPQRGTDTQYF. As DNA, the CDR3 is TGTGCCAGCTCACCACAGCGGGGGACAGATACGCAGTATTTT.

CDR3 loop: CASSVAGTGAYEQYF. In DNA, the CDR3 is TGTGCCAGCAGTGTAGCCGGGACAGGGGCCTACGAGCAGTACTTC. V gene TRBV28 combines with J gene TRBJ2-7; 10 nucleotides line up with TRBD1. Looked up from germline, CDR1 is MDHEN and CDR2 is SYDVKM. The trim removed 5 bases at V and 2 bases at J, leaving 6 bases unmatched. The length of the CDR3 is 15 residues.

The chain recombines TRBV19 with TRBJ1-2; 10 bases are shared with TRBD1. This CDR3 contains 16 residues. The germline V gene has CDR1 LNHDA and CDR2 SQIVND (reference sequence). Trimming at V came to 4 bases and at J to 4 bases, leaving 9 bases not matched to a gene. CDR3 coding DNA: TGTGCCAGTAGTAGATCCGGGACAGGGGAAAGCTATGGCTACACCTTC. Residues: CASSRSGTGESYGYTF.

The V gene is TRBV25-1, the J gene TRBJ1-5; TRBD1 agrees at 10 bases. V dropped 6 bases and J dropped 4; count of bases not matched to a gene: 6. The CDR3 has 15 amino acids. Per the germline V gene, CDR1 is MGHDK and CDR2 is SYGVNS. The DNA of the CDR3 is TGTGCCAGCAGGGGGACAGGGGATAGTAATCAGCCCCAGCATTTT. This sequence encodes CASRGTGDSNQPQHF.

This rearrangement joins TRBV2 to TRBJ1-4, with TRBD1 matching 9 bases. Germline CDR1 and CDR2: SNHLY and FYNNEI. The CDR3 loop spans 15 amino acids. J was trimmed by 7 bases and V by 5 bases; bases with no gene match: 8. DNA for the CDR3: TGTGCCAGCAGTCGTACAGGGGGCGCTTTTGAAAAACTGTTTTTT. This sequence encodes CASSRTGGAFEKLFF.

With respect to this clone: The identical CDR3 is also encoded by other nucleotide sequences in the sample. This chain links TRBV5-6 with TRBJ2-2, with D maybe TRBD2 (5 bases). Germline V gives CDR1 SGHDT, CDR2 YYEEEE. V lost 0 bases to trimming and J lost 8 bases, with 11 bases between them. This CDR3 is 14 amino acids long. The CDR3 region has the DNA TGTGCCAGCAGCTTGGGGCTAGCTAGTGGGGAGCTGTTTTTT. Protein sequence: CASSLGLASGELFF.

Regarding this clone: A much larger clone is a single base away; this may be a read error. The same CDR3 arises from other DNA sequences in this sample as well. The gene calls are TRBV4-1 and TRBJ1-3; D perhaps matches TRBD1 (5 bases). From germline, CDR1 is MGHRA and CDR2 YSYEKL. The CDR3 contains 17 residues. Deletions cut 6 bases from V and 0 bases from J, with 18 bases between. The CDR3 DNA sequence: TGCGCCAGCAGTCAGGGTGCCCTTGGGCCCTCTGGAAACACCATATATTTT. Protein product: CASSQGALGPSGNTIYF.

CDR3 bases: TGTGCCAGCAGCATCGGAGTAGCTAATGAAAAACTGTTTTTT. It specifies CASSIGVANEKLFF. The J gene is TRBJ1-4, the V gene TRBV9; D remains ambiguous. This CDR3 comprises 14 residues. Looked up from germline, CDR1 is SGDLS and CDR2 is YYNGEE. Trimming took 4 bases from V and 3 from J, leaving 10 bases between them. The full variable domain, with the rest looked up from reference TRBV9 and TRBJ1-4, is DSGVTQTPKHLITATGQRVTLRCSPRSGDLSVYWYQQSLDQGLQFLIQYYNGEERAKGNILERFSAQQFPDLHSELNLSSLELGDSALYFCASSIGVANEKLFFGSGTQLSVL.